The clone carrying this T cell receptor beta chain has a single count. Data came from immunoSEQ multiplex PCR; TCRdb stores just in-frame clones and leaves some out. This sample has under 250,000 clones, with roughly 82% found just once. The data originate from a study of blood T cell repertoires in COVID-19. Trimming shortened V by 7 bases and J by 2 bases, and 11 bases separated the two germline ends. The CDR3 spans 13 residues. The germline V gene has CDR1 MNHEY and CDR2 SVGAGI. The sample was peripheral blood. The receptor was isolated from a woman in her thirties or forties with acute or convalescent COVID-19. This sequence joins TRBV6-5 and TRBJ2-5, with D perhaps TRBD2 (5 bases). The CDR3 DNA sequence: TGTGCCAGCATGCGGACTCTTCAAGAGACCCAGTACTTC. Residues: CASMRTLQETQYF.